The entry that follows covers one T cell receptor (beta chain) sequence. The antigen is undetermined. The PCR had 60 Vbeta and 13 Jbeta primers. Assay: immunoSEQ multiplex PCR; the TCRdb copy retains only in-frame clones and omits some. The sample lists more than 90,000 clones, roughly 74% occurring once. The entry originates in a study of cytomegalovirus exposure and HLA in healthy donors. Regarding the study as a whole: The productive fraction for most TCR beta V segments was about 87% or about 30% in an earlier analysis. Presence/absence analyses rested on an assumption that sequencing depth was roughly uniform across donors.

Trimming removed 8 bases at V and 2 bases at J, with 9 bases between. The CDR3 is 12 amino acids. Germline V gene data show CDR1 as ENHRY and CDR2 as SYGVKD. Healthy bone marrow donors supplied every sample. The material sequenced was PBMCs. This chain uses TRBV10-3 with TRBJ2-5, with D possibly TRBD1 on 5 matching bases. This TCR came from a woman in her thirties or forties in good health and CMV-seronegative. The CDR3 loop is CAIAQGQETQYF. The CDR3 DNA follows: TGTGCCATCGCGCAGGGACAAGAGACCCAGTACTTC.